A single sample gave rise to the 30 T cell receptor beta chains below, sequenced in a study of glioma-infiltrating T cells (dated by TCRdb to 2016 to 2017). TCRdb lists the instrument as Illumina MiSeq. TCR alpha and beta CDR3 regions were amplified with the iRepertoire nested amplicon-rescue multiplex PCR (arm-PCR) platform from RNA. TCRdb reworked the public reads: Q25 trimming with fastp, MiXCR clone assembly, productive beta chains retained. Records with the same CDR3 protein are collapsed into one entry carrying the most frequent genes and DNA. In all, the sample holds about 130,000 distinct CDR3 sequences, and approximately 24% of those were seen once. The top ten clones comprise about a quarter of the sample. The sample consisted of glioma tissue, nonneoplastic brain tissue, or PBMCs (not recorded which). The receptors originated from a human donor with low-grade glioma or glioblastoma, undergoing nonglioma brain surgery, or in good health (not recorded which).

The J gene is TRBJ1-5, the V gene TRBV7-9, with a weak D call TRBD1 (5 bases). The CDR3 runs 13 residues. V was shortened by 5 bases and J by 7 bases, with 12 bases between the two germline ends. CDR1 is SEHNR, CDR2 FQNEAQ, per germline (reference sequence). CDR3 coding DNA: TGTGCCAGCAGCGTTGAGGGGTGGCAGCCCCAGCATTTT. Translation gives CASSVEGWQPQHF.

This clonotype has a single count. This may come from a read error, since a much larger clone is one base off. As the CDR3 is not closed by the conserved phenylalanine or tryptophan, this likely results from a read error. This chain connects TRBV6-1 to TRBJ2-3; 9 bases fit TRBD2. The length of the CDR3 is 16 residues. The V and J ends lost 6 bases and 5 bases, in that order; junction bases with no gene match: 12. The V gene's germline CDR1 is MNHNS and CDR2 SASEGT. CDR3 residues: CASSPAGTSRGDTQYS. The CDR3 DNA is TGTGCCAGCAGCCCCGCGGGGACTAGCCGCGGAGATACGCAGTATTCT.

CDR3 coding DNA: TGTGCCAGCAGCTCCGAGGGGGCAATAGACACCGGGGAGCTGTTTTTT. This gives the protein CASSSEGAIDTGELFF. This chain joins TRBV7-2 and TRBJ2-2; 7 bases match TRBD1. The trim removed 4 bases at V and 3 bases at J, leaving 8 bases unmatched. CDR1 SGHTA and CDR2 FQGNSA come from the germline V gene. The CDR3 length is 16 residues.

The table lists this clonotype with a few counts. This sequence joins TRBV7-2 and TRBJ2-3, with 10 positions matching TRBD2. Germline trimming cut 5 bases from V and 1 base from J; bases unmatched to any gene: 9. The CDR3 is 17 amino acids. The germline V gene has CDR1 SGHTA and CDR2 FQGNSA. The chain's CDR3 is CASSALAGTSGTDTQYF. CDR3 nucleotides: TGTGCCAGCAGCGCCCTAGCCGGGACTAGCGGCACAGATACGCAGTATTTT.

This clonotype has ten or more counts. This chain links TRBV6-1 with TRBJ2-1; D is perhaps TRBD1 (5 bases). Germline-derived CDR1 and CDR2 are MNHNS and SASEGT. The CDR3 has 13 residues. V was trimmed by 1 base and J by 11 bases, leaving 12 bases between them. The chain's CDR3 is CASSEGYRQQQFF. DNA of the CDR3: TGTGCCAGCAGTGAAGGCTACAGGCAACAGCAGTTCTTC.

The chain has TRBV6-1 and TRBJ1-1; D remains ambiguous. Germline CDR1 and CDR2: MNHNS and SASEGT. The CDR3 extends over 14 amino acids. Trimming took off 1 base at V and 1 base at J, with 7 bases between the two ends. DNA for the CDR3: TGTGCCAGCAGTGAAGTCCGATCGAACACTGAAGCTTTCTTT. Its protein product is CASSEVRSNTEAFF.

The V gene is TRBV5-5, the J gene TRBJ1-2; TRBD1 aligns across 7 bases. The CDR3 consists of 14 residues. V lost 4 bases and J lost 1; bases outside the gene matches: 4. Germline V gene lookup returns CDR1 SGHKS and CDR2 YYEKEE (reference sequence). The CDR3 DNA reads TGTGCCAGCAGCGGGGGACAGAATAACTATGGCTACACCTTC. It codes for CASSGGQNNYGYTF.

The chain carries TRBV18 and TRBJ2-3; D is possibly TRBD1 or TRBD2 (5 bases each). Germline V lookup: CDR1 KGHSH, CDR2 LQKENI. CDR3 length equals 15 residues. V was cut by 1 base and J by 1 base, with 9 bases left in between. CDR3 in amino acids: CASSPRQGGTDTQYF. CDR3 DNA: TGTGCCAGCTCACCACGGCAGGGAGGCACAGATACGCAGTATTTT.

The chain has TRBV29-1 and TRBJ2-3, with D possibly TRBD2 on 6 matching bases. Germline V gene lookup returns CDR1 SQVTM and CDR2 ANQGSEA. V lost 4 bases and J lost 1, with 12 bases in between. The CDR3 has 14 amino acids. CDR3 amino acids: CSVGRGKGTDTQYF. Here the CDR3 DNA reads TGCAGCGTTGGACGGGGGAAGGGCACAGATACGCAGTATTTT.

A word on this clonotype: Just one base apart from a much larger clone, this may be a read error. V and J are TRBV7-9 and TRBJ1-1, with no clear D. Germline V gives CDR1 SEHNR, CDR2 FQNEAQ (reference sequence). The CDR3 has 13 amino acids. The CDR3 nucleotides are TGCGCCAGCACCTCACATGGGTACACTGAAGCTTTCTTT. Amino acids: CASTSHGYTEAFF.

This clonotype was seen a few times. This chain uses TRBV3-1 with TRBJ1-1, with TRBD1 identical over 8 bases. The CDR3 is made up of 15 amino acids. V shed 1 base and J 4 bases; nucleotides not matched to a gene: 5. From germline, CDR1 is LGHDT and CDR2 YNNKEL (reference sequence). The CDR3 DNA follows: TGTGCCAGCAGCCAAGGTTCAGGGGGCATCACTGAAGCTTTCTTT. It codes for CASSQGSGGITEAFF.

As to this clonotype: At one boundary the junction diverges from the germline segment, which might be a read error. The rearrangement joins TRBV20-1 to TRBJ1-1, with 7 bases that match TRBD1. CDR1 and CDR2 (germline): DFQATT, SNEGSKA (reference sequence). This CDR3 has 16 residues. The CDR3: CSATRQGTSLNTEALF. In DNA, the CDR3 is TGCAGTGCTACCCGACAGGGAACCTCATTGAACACTGAAGCTCTCTTT.

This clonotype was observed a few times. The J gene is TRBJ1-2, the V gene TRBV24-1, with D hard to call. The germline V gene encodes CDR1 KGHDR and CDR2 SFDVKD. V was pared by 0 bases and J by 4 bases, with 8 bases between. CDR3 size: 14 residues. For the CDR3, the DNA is TGTGCCACCAGTGATTTGGGCAGACTCTATGGCTACACCTTC. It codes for CATSDLGRLYGYTF.

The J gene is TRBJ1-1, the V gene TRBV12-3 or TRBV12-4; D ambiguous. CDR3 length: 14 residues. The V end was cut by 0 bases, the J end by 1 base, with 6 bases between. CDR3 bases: TGTGCCAGCAGTTTAGCCCCGGGGAACACTGAAGCTTTCTTT. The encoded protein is CASSLAPGNTEAFF.

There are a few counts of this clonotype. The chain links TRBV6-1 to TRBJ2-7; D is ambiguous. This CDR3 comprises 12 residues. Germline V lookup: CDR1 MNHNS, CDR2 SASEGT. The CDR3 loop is CASSTGNYEQYV. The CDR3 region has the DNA TGCGCCAGCAGTACTGGAAACTACGAGCAGTACGTC.

The chain's CDR3 is CASSDDRGTEKLFF. CDR3 bases: TGCGCCAGCAGTGATGACAGGGGGACCGAAAAACTGTTTTTT. This chain links TRBV10-2 with TRBJ1-4; 9 positions agree with TRBD1. V was pared by 3 bases and J by 8 bases, with 4 bases of the junction left unmatched. The length of the CDR3 is 14 residues. The germline V gene encodes CDR1 WSHSY and CDR2 SAAADI.

CDR3 sequence: CASNRDGFYGYTF. CDR3 bases: TGTGCCAGCAATAGGGACGGCTTCTATGGCTACACCTTC. The rearrangement uses TRBV2 and TRBJ1-2; D possibly corresponds to TRBD1 (5 bases). Germline V CDR1 and CDR2: SNHLY, FYNNEI. V gave up 7 bases and J gave up 4 bases, with 13 bases separating them. This CDR3 comprises 13 residues. Drawing the rest from reference TRBV2 and TRBJ1-2, the complete variable domain is EPEVTQTPSHQVTQMGQEVILRCVPISNHLYFYWYRQILGQKVEFLVSFYNNEISEKSEIFDDQFSVERPDGSNFTLKIRSTKLEDSAMYFCASNRDGFYGYTFGSGTRLTVV.

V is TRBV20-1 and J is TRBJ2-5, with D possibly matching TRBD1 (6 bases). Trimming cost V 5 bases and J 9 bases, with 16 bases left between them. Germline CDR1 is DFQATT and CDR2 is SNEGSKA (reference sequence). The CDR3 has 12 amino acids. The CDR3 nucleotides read TGCAGTGCTTCGGACAGACTCGGGGCCCAGTACTTC. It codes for CSASDRLGAQYF.

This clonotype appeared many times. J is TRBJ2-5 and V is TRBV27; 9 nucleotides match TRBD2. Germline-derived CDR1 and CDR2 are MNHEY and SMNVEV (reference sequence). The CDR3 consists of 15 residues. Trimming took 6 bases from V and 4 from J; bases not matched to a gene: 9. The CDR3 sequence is CASSRRRGGGETQYF. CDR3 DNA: TGTGCCAGCAGCAGAAGGCGGGGGGGCGGAGAGACCCAGTACTTC.

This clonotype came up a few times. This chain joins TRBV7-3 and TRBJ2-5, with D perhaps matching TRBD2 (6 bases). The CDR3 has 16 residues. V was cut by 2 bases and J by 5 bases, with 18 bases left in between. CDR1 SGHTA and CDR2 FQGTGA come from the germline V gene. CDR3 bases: TGTGCCAGCAGCTTAGGGGCTCCGGGACTTAAGGAGACCCAGTACTTC. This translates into CASSLGAPGLKETQYF.

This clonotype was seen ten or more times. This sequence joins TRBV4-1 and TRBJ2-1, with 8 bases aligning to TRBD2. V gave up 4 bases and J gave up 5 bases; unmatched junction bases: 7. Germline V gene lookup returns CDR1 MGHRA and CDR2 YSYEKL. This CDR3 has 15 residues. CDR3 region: CASSPARRGDNEQFF. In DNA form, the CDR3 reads TGCGCCAGCAGCCCGGCCAGGCGGGGGGACAATGAGCAGTTCTTC.

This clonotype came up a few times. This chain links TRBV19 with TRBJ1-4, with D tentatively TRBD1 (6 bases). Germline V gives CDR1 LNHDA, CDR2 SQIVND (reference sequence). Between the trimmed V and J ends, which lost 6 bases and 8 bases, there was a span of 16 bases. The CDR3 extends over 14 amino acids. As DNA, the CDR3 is TGTGCCAGTAGGGGGGCGGGGAATGACGAAAAACTGTTTTTT. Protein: CASRGAGNDEKLFF.

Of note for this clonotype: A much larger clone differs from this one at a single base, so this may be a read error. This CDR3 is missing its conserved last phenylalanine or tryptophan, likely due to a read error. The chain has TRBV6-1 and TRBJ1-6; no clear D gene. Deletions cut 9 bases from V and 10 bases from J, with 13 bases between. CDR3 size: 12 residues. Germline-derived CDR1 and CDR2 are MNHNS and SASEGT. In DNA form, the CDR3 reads TGTGCCAGTTGGGCGCGAGGCTCACCCCTCCACCTT. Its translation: CASWARGSPLHL.

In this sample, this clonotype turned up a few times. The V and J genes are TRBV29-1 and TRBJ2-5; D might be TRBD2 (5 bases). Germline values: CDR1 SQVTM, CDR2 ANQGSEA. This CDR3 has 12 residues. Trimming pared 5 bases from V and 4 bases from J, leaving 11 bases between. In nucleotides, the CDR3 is TGCAGCGTTCCCGGGGAAGGAGAGACCCAGTACTTC. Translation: CSVPGEGETQYF.

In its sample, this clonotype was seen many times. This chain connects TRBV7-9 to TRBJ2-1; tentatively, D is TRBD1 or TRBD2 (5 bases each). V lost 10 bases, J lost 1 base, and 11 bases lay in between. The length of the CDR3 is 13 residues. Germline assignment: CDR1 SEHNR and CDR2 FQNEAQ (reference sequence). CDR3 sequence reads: CAIRGASYNEQFF. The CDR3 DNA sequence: TGTGCCATTCGGGGCGCGTCCTACAATGAGCAGTTCTTC.

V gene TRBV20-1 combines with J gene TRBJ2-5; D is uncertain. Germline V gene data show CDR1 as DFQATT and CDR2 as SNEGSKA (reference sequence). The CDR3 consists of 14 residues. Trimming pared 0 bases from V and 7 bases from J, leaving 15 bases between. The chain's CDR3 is CSARDGRATGTQYF. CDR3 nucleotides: TGCAGTGCTAGAGATGGTAGGGCGACGGGGACCCAGTACTTC.

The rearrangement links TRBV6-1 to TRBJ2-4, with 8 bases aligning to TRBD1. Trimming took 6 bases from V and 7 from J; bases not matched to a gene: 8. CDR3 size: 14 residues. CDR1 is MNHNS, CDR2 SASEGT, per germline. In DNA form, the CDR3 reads TGTGCCAGCAGCGTACAGGGGGGCCATAACATTCAGTACTTC. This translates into CASSVQGGHNIQYF.

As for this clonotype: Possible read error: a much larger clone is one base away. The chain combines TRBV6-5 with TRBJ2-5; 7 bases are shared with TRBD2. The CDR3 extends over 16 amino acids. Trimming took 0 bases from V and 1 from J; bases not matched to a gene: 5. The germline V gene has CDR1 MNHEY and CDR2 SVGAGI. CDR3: CASSYSGGITQETQYF. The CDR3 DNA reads TGTGCCAGCAGTTACTCCGGGGGGATCACCCAAGAGACCCAGTACTTC.

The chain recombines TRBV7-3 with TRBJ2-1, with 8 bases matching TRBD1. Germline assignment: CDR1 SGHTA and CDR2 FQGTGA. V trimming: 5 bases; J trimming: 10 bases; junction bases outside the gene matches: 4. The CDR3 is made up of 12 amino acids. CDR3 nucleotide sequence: TGTGCCAGCAGCAGAGACAGGGGAGAGCAGTTCTTC. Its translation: CASSRDRGEQFF.

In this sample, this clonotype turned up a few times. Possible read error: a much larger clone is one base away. The CDR3 region is CSAKRRTLGYTF. In DNA, the CDR3 is TGCAGTGCTAAAAGACGAACGCTTGGCTACACCTTC. This sequence joins TRBV20-1 and TRBJ1-2; D remains ambiguous. Trimming pared 4 bases from V and 7 bases from J, leaving 13 bases between. The CDR3 sequence is 12 residues long. The germline CDR1 and CDR2 sequences are DFQATT and SNEGSKA (reference sequence).